These 12 T cell receptor beta chains were all obtained from the same sample, sequenced in a study of blood T cell repertoires in COVID-19. The assay was immunoSEQ multiplex PCR, and TCRdb's table has in-frame clones only and misses some. Found here are about 100,000 clones, 91% of them singletons; the top ten hold roughly 5.6%. The sample was peripheral blood. These receptors were obtained from a human donor in a cohort sampled during active COVID-19.

V is TRBV6-4 and J is TRBJ2-2, with no clear D. CDR1 is MRHNA and CDR2 is SNTAGT in the germline V gene. Trimming pared 0 bases from V and 5 bases from J, leaving 7 bases between. This CDR3 region has 14 residues. CDR3 sequence reads: CASSDSYSTGELFF. For the CDR3, the DNA is TGTGCCAGCAGTGACTCTTACTCTACCGGGGAGCTGTTTTTT.

In this sample, this clone turned up a few times. The chain employs TRBV20-1 and TRBJ2-7, with D possibly TRBD1 on 5 matching bases. The length of the CDR3 is 11 residues. Germline CDR1 is DFQATT and CDR2 is SNEGSKA (reference sequence). Between the trimmed V and J ends, which lost 3 bases and 5 bases, there was a span of 8 bases. CDR3 nucleotides: TGCAGTGCTAGGGGGCGCCACGAGCAGTACTTC. It yields the protein CSARGRHEQYF.

The chain's CDR3 is CAWSGTGLREAFF. CDR3 sequence (DNA): TGTGCCTGGAGTGGTACCGGCCTCAGGGAAGCTTTCTTT. The J gene is TRBJ1-1, the V gene TRBV30, with unresolved D. The CDR3 is 13 amino acids. Looked up from germline, CDR1 is GTSNPN and CDR2 is SVGIG (reference sequence). The V and J ends lost 1 base and 8 bases respectively, with 14 bases between them.

The rearrangement uses TRBV5-4 and TRBJ2-7; TRBD1 agrees at 8 bases. This CDR3 spans 14 amino acids. Germline V CDR1 and CDR2: SGHNT, YYREEE (reference sequence). V was clipped by 2 bases and J by 3 bases; unmatched bases: 4. The CDR3 sequence: CASSLDRGFYEQYF. The CDR3 DNA reads TGTGCCAGCAGCTTAGACAGGGGTTTCTACGAGCAGTACTTC.

V usage is TRBV4-1 and J usage is TRBJ2-7; no reliable D call. In germline, CDR1 is MGHRA, CDR2 YSYEKL. CDR3 size: 13 residues. Trimming removed 2 bases from V and 2 bases from J, with 7 bases in between. CDR3 region: CASSQMTPYEQYF. In DNA form, the CDR3 reads TGCGCCAGCAGCCAAATGACACCCTACGAGCAGTACTTC.

The chain combines TRBV5-1 with TRBJ1-5; TRBD1 matches at 8 bases. CDR1 is SGHRS and CDR2 is YFSETQ in the germline V gene. Trimming cost V 0 bases and J 4 bases; bases outside gene matches: 3. The CDR3 length is 15 residues. The CDR3 DNA sequence: TGCGCCAGCAGCTTGGTGGGACAGGCAAATCAGCCCCAGCATTTT. This translates into CASSLVGQANQPQHF. The entire variable domain, with the rest obtained from reference TRBV5-1 and TRBJ1-5, is as follows: KAGVTQTPRYLIKTRGQQVTLSCSPISGHRSVSWYQQTPGQGLQFLFEYFSETQRNKGNFPGRFSGRQFSNSRSEMNVSTLELGDSALYLCASSLVGQANQPQHFGDGTRLSIL.

The rearrangement joins TRBV19 to TRBJ1-5, with TRBD1 matching 9 bases. Per germline, CDR1 LNHDA and CDR2 SQIVND (reference sequence). The CDR3 sequence is 15 residues long. V was pared by 8 bases and J by 3 bases, with 8 bases of the junction left unmatched. The CDR3 spells CASQTGTGYNQPQHF. The CDR3, as DNA: TGTGCCAGTCAAACCGGGACAGGGTACAATCAGCCCCAGCATTTT.

This clone came up once. J is TRBJ2-7 and V is TRBV7-2; D uncertain. Trimming pared 5 bases from V and 2 bases from J, leaving 7 bases between. Per the germline V gene, CDR1 is SGHTA and CDR2 is FQGNSA. CDR3 size: 12 residues. The CDR3 sequence: CASSLHTYEQYF. As DNA, the CDR3 is TGTGCCAGCAGCCTCCACACCTACGAGCAGTACTTC.

The chain recombines TRBV30 with TRBJ2-7; a weak D match, TRBD1 (5 bases). V was cut by 2 bases and J by 6 bases, with 14 bases left in between. CDR1 is GTSNPN, CDR2 SVGIG, per germline (reference sequence). This CDR3 spans 13 amino acids. CDR3 in DNA: TGTGCCTGGAGTTTAGGGGTATCGGCCGAGCAGTACTTC. Residues: CAWSLGVSAEQYF.

The chain uses TRBV18 and TRBJ1-1; 8 bases are a match to TRBD1. This CDR3 has 14 residues. J gave up 0 bases and V 6 bases, and 3 bases lay outside the gene matches. The germline gives CDR1 KGHSH, CDR2 LQKENI. CDR3 loop: CASSPRGLNTEAFF. The CDR3 nucleotides read TGTGCCAGCTCTCCCAGGGGGCTGAACACTGAAGCTTTCTTT. The full variable domain, rest sourced from reference TRBV18 and TRBJ1-1, is NAGVMQNPRHLVRRRGQEARLRCSPMKGHSHVYWYRQLPEEGLKFMVYLQKENIIDESGMPKERFSAEFPKEGPSILRIQQVVRGDSAAYFCASSPRGLNTEAFFGQGTRLTVV.

This clone was recorded a few times. The chain combines TRBV5-1 with TRBJ2-7; D possibly corresponds to TRBD2 (5 bases). Germline-derived CDR1 and CDR2 are SGHRS and YFSETQ. V was trimmed by 4 bases and J by 6 bases, leaving 14 bases between them. The CDR3 runs 13 residues. CDR3 sequence reads: CASSLYRGSEQYF. For the CDR3, the DNA is TGCGCCAGCAGCCTGTATCGGGGAAGCGAGCAGTACTTC.

The chain joins TRBV4-3 to TRBJ1-1, with 8 positions matching TRBD1. This CDR3 is built from 15 residues. Per germline, CDR1 LGHNA and CDR2 YSLEER. The junction had 7 bases not matched to a gene; V was cut back by 0 bases and J by 7 bases. The DNA of the CDR3 is TGCGCCAGCAGCCAAGATCTAGGACAGGGCGGTGAAGCTTTCTTT. Amino acids: CASSQDLGQGGEAFF.